The text below deals with one T cell receptor beta chain. The data originate from a study of blood T cell repertoires in COVID-19. Study-wide context: The study drew acute and convalescent COVID-19 samples from the United States, Italy and Spain.

Produced via immunoSEQ multiplex PCR; TCRdb's table is partial and in-frame only. The data contain roughly 150,000 clones, about 90% of them singletons. J gave up 4 bases and V 2 bases, and 1 base lay outside the gene matches. CDR1 is SGHNT, CDR2 YYREEE, per germline (reference sequence). The CDR3 extends over 14 amino acids. The J gene is TRBJ2-3, the V gene TRBV5-4; 10 positions agree with TRBD2. The receptor was derived from a man aged 55-75 years with acute or convalescent COVID-19. The source material was peripheral blood. CDR3: CASSLAGGPDTQYF. Here the CDR3 DNA reads TGTGCCAGCAGCTTAGCGGGGGGGCCAGATACGCAGTATTTT.